The 30 T cell receptor beta chains reported below all come from one sample, sequenced in a study of CD8 T cells in Susac syndrome. Random hexamers primed reverse transcription of about 0.5 to 1 ug RNA. MiXCR, applied by TCRdb to the immunoSEQ multiplex PCR reads, yields one record per CDR3 protein. The data hold approximately 76,000 distinct CDR3 sequences, with about 95% observed a single time. Sequenced: CD8+ T cells from PBMCs. The origin of the receptors is a human donor with multiple sclerosis.

V is TRBV27 and J is TRBJ2-5; 11 bases map to TRBD2. In germline, CDR1 is MNHEY, CDR2 SMNVEV (reference sequence). The CDR3 extends over 14 amino acids. Germline trimming cut 4 bases from V and 9 bases from J; bases unmatched to any gene: 7. This CDR3 reads CASSSGTSGLSQYF. DNA of the CDR3: TGTGCCAGCAGTTCCGGGACTAGCGGACTCTCCCAGTACTTC.

The rearrangement joins TRBV5-4 to TRBJ2-3, with D unclear. The CDR3 is made up of 16 amino acids. V lost 0 bases to trimming and J lost 6 bases, with 17 bases between them. Germline V gene lookup returns CDR1 SGHNT and CDR2 YYREEE (reference sequence). The CDR3 nucleotides are TGTGCCAGCAGCTTGGCCTCGGGTGGAAGGGTGGATACGCAGTATTTT. It translates to CASSLASGGRVDTQYF.

The chain combines TRBV9 with TRBJ2-1; no firm D call. Per the germline V gene, CDR1 is SGDLS and CDR2 is YYNGEE. Trimming cost V 3 bases and J 8 bases, with 9 bases left between them. The CDR3 runs 12 residues. In DNA form, the CDR3 reads TGTGCCAGCAGCGACCAGCTACATGAGCAGTTCTTC. It translates to CASSDQLHEQFF. The complete variable domain, with remaining parts taken from reference TRBV9 and TRBJ2-1, reads DSGVTQTPKHLITATGQRVTLRCSPRSGDLSVYWYQQSLDQGLQFLIQYYNGEERAKGNILERFSAQQFPDLHSELNLSSLELGDSALYFCASSDQLHEQFFGPGTRLTVL.

The chain carries TRBV29-1 and TRBJ2-7; no clear D gene. Deletions cut 7 bases from V and 0 bases from J, with 10 bases between. From germline, CDR1 is SQVTM and CDR2 ANQGSEA. The CDR3 is 12 amino acids. As DNA, the CDR3 is TGCAGCGCCCTCTCCGGCTCCTACGAGCAGTACTTC. Translation gives CSALSGSYEQYF.

This chain uses TRBV4-1 with TRBJ1-2; D might be TRBD1 (6 bases). This CDR3 has 15 amino acids. Trimming removed 4 bases from V and 5 bases from J, with 17 bases in between. The germline V gene encodes CDR1 MGHRA and CDR2 YSYEKL. This chain's CDR3 is CASSPLLTGKYGYTF. CDR3 sequence (DNA): TGCGCCAGCAGCCCATTACTAACAGGGAAATATGGCTACACCTTC.

J is TRBJ1-2 and V is TRBV27; 8 nucleotides line up with TRBD1. Germline V gives CDR1 MNHEY, CDR2 SMNVEV (reference sequence). This CDR3 has 15 amino acids. After removal of 6 bases from V and 8 bases from J, the junction contained 14 bases not matched to a gene. DNA for the CDR3: TGTGCCAGCAGCCTCGGTACCTCAGGGGGCAACGGCTACACCTTC. This codes for CASSLGTSGGNGYTF.

The V and J genes are TRBV12-3 or TRBV12-4 and TRBJ2-3; D remains unclear. The V gene lost 6 bases and the J gene lost 11 bases, with 15 bases spanning the gap. This CDR3 spans 12 amino acids. CDR3 sequence (DNA): TGTGCCAGCAGCCGGAACTTGATAGGGCAGTATTTT. This gives the protein CASSRNLIGQYF.

The V gene is TRBV4-1, the J gene TRBJ2-5; D perhaps matches TRBD1 (7 bases). V lost 7 bases to trimming and J lost 2 bases, with 14 bases between them. This CDR3 is built from 14 residues. The V gene's germline CDR1 is MGHRA and CDR2 YSYEKL. The CDR3 protein is CASTPPGGQETQYF. The CDR3 bases are TGCGCCAGCACCCCCCCAGGGGGGCAAGAGACCCAGTACTTC.

CDR3 sequence: CASSYGFGNQPQHF. CDR3 bases: TGTGCCAGCAGTTACGGGTTCGGCAATCAGCCCCAGCATTTT. The V gene is TRBV6-5, the J gene TRBJ1-5; D gene unclear. The germline V and J ends were trimmed by 2 bases and 2 bases, with 7 bases remaining between them. Looked up from germline, CDR1 is MNHEY and CDR2 is SVGAGI. This CDR3 has 14 residues.

This clonotype was counted a single time. The V call is TRBV12-3 or TRBV12-4, the J call TRBJ1-1, with D maybe TRBD1 (5 bases). V lost 3 bases to trimming and J lost 2 bases, with 13 bases between them. The CDR3 length is 15 residues. The CDR3 here is CASSLGGSGNTEAFF. The CDR3, as DNA: TGTGCCAGCAGTTTGGGGGGATCGGGAAACACTGAAGCTTTCTTT.

The genes are TRBV7-9 and TRBJ1-1; D might be TRBD1 (6 bases). The CDR3 runs 16 residues. Trimming cost V 1 base and J 1 base, with 13 bases left between them. Germline loops: CDR1 SEHNR, CDR2 FQNEAQ (reference sequence). The CDR3 protein is CASSLVGGISNTEAFF. DNA of the CDR3: TGTGCCAGCAGCTTAGTTGGGGGCATTTCGAACACTGAAGCTTTCTTT. The whole variable domain, remainder taken from reference TRBV7-9 and TRBJ1-1, is DTGVSQNPRHKITKRGQNVTFRCDPISEHNRLYWYRQTLGQGPEFLTYFQNEAQLEKSRLLSDRFSAERPKGSFSTLEIQRTEQGDSAMYLCASSLVGGISNTEAFFGQGTRLTVV.

This sequence joins TRBV5-1 and TRBJ2-5; D tentatively reads TRBD1 or TRBD2 (5 bases each). The V end lost 0 bases, the J end lost 1 base, and 10 bases lay between the germline ends. The CDR3 totals 15 residues. Germline CDR1 is SGHRS and CDR2 is YFSETQ. The CDR3 is CASSLAGTSQETQYF. The DNA of the CDR3 is TGCGCCAGCAGCTTGGCGGGGACCTCCCAAGAGACCCAGTACTTC.

The chain recombines TRBV7-9 with TRBJ2-7, with D uncertain. The germline gives CDR1 SEHNR, CDR2 FQNEAQ (reference sequence). The CDR3 has 12 residues. V lost 4 bases and J lost 5, with 9 bases in between. This CDR3 reads CASSSPVDEQYF. DNA of the CDR3: TGTGCCAGCAGCTCCCCGGTTGACGAGCAGTACTTC.

The chain has TRBV10-3 and TRBJ2-5, with 7 bases identical to TRBD1. Germline V gene lookup returns CDR1 ENHRY and CDR2 SYGVKD. Trimming took 2 bases from V and 2 from J; bases not matched to a gene: 2. The CDR3 contains 14 residues. The CDR3 spells CAISEPGQQETQYF. The CDR3 nucleotides read TGTGCCATCAGTGAGCCGGGACAGCAAGAGACCCAGTACTTC.

The chain is built from TRBV20-1 and TRBJ1-1; perhaps TRBD1 as D (6 bases). CDR1 is DFQATT, CDR2 SNEGSKA, per germline (reference sequence). With 3 bases removed from V and 3 bases from J, the gap between germline ends came to 20 bases. There are 16 residues in the CDR3. The CDR3 DNA reads TGCAGTGCTAGGTCAGTGTGGGGGCCGGTAGACACTGAAGCTTTCTTT. It specifies CSARSVWGPVDTEAFF.

V is TRBV13 and J is TRBJ2-7; D uncertain. Per germline, CDR1 PRHDT and CDR2 FYEKMQ (reference sequence). Trimming removed 1 base at V and 5 bases at J, with 9 bases between. The CDR3 length is 13 residues. CDR3 coding DNA: TGTGCCAGCAGCTTAGATTCCAGCCACGAGCAGTACTTC. Its protein product is CASSLDSSHEQYF.

This rearrangement joins TRBV10-3 to TRBJ2-7; 8 bases are shared with TRBD1. The germline V gene has CDR1 ENHRY and CDR2 SYGVKD. There are 12 residues in the CDR3. Losses at the gene ends were 10 bases for V and 3 bases for J; bases not matched to a gene: 5. This chain's CDR3 is CATYGQGYEQYF. Here the CDR3 DNA reads TGTGCCACCTACGGACAGGGCTACGAGCAGTACTTC.

The chain is built from TRBV29-1 and TRBJ2-2; TRBD1 matches 9 bases. This CDR3 has 15 residues. The germline V gene has CDR1 SQVTM and CDR2 ANQGSEA. The V segment lost 3 bases and the J segment 4 bases; nucleotides outside the gene matches: 6. The CDR3 bases are TGCAGCGTTGACGCGACAGGGGGTGTCACCGGGGAGCTGTTTTTT. Translated, it gives CSVDATGGVTGELFF.

The genes are TRBV7-9 and TRBJ2-5, with D possibly TRBD2 on 6 matching bases. The germline V and J ends were trimmed by 8 bases and 4 bases, with 17 bases remaining between them. Germline V gene data show CDR1 as SEHNR and CDR2 as FQNEAQ (reference sequence). The CDR3 totals 14 residues. This CDR3 reads CASELAGRGETQYF. CDR3 bases: TGTGCCAGCGAATTGGCGGGGCGGGGAGAGACCCAGTACTTC.

The count of this clonotype is one. The chain recombines TRBV4-2 with TRBJ2-5; D is unresolved. The germline V and J ends were trimmed by 1 base and 5 bases, with 8 bases remaining between them. The length of the CDR3 is 13 residues. Germline CDR1 and CDR2: LGHNA and YNFKEQ. The CDR3 loop is CASSQGGWETQYF. The CDR3 region has the DNA TGTGCCAGCAGCCAAGGGGGATGGGAGACCCAGTACTTC.

The genes are TRBV2 and TRBJ2-3; unclear D gene. The CDR3 runs 15 residues. CDR1 and CDR2 (germline): SNHLY, FYNNEI. Trimming shortened V by 6 bases and J by 0 bases, and 13 bases separated the two germline ends. The CDR3 bases are TGTGCCAGCAGCTTGGGGTGGCAGAGCACAGATACGCAGTATTTT. The encoded protein is CASSLGWQSTDTQYF.

The genes are TRBV7-9 and TRBJ2-3, with 11 bases that match TRBD2. The CDR3 contains 18 residues. Germline V gene data show CDR1 as SEHNR and CDR2 as FQNEAQ (reference sequence). J gave up 3 bases and V 2 bases, and 10 bases lay outside the gene matches. CDR3 nucleotide sequence: TGTGCCAGCAGCTTAACTGCCCAACTAGCGGGGGCAACAGATACGCAGTATTTT. Amino acids: CASSLTAQLAGATDTQYF.

The chain has TRBV2 and TRBJ2-1; no clear D gene. Germline values: CDR1 SNHLY, CDR2 FYNNEI. The CDR3 runs 10 residues. Between the trimmed V and J ends, which lost 3 bases and 11 bases, there was a span of 5 bases. The CDR3 nucleotides are TGTGCCAGCAGTGAGCGGCAGCAGTTCTTC. It translates to CASSERQQFF.

The chain carries TRBV3-1 and TRBJ2-1; 12 bases agree with TRBD2. Germline V gene lookup returns CDR1 LGHDT and CDR2 YNNKEL (reference sequence). The trim removed 3 bases at V and 9 bases at J, leaving 12 bases unmatched. The CDR3 covers 17 residues. As DNA, the CDR3 is TGTGCCAGCAGCCATCTTTATGGTGGACTAGCGGGGAGTGAGCAGTTCTTC. This codes for CASSHLYGGLAGSEQFF.

The sample holds a few counts of this clonotype. V usage is TRBV2 and J usage is TRBJ2-1; possible D gene TRBD2, 5 bases. The length of the CDR3 is 11 residues. Trimming shortened V by 9 bases and J by 5 bases, and 8 bases separated the two germline ends. The germline V gene has CDR1 SNHLY and CDR2 FYNNEI. The CDR3, as DNA: TGTGCCAGTTCTAGCAACAATGAGCAGTTCTTC. This gives the protein CASSSNNEQFF.

V is TRBV29-1 and J is TRBJ2-3; 8 bases fit TRBD2. The CDR3 is made up of 15 amino acids. The ends lost 7 bases at V and 6 bases at J; junction bases unmatched: 15. Per the germline V gene, CDR1 is SQVTM and CDR2 is ANQGSEA. This CDR3 reads CSAPGLVIPSDTQYF. CDR3 DNA sequence: TGCAGCGCACCGGGACTAGTGATTCCTTCCGATACGCAGTATTTT.

J is TRBJ1-1 and V is TRBV10-2; D possibly corresponds to TRBD1 (5 bases). Trimming shortened V by 3 bases and J by 7 bases, and 12 bases separated the two germline ends. CDR3 length: 13 residues. CDR1 and CDR2 from the germline V gene are WSHSY and SAAADI. CDR3 coding DNA: TGCGCCAGCAGTGAACGACAGATACTTGAAGCTTTCTTT. Translated: CASSERQILEAFF.

V is TRBV29-1 and J is TRBJ1-2; no reliable D call. Trimming removed 3 bases from V and 0 bases from J, with 8 bases in between. Germline values: CDR1 SQVTM, CDR2 ANQGSEA. The CDR3 has 13 residues. CDR3 bases: TGCAGCGTTGACCGGATCACTAACTATGGCTACACCTTC. The encoded protein is CSVDRITNYGYTF.

The CDR3 sequence is CASSPGPSKGEQYF. The DNA for the CDR3 is TGTGCCAGCAGCCCAGGCCCGTCGAAAGGCGAGCAGTACTTC. The genes are TRBV11-2 and TRBJ2-7; D is ambiguous. V was clipped by 5 bases and J by 6 bases, with 17 bases between them. This CDR3 comprises 14 residues. The germline CDR1 and CDR2 sequences are SGHAT and FQNNGV.

This clonotype was seen only once. V usage is TRBV12-5 and J usage is TRBJ2-1; D not resolved. The CDR3 covers 16 residues. Trimming left V 6 bases short and J 0 bases short, with 15 bases between. CDR1 is LGHNT and CDR2 is FRNRAP in the germline V gene. CDR3 in DNA: TGTGCTAGTGGCCCTTCAGCTTGGGCCTCCTACAATGAGCAGTTCTTC. Its translation is CASGPSAWASYNEQFF.